What follows are 13 T cell receptor beta chains derived from one specimen sequenced in a study of OX40 agonist ivuxolimab in advanced cancers. Assay: immunoSEQ multiplex PCR; the TCRdb copy retains only in-frame clones and omits some. The sample gives 90,000 to 130,000 clones, around 90% of which show up once; 0.66% is in the top ten. Sequenced material: CD4+ or CD8+ T cells sorted from blood, taken in a trial of the OX40 agonist ivuxolimab. All receptors derive from an adult with an advanced solid tumor such as melanoma, head and neck, liver or kidney cancer.

The CDR3 DNA is TGCGCCAGCAGACCGGGAGGGCCGGGAGAGACCCAGTACTTC. Protein sequence: CASRPGGPGETQYF. The chain employs TRBV5-1 and TRBJ2-5, with 8 bases lining up with TRBD2. V was clipped by 5 bases and J by 4 bases; unmatched bases: 7. This CDR3 has 14 amino acids. Germline V gene lookup returns CDR1 SGHRS and CDR2 YFSETQ.

This chain joins TRBV6-1 and TRBJ2-7; D may match TRBD1 or TRBD2 (5 bases each). The CDR3 covers 15 residues. V was cut by 6 bases and J by 4 bases, with 19 bases left in between. Germline loops: CDR1 MNHNS, CDR2 SASEGT. The DNA for the CDR3 is TGTGCCAGCAGGGGGCCAGAAGAGGGTCCGTACGAGCAGTACTTC. Its protein is CASRGPEEGPYEQYF.

This clone has just a few counts. V and J are TRBV11-2 and TRBJ2-7; D unclear. Trimming cost V 1 base and J 3 bases, with 13 bases left between them. This CDR3 is 15 amino acids long. Germline CDR1 reads SGHAT; CDR2 reads FQNNGV. DNA for the CDR3: TGTGCCAGCAGCTTAGGACAAGCGTTGGGCTACGAGCAGTACTTC. It codes for CASSLGQALGYEQYF.

This chain's CDR3 is CASSYRGGNTIYF. CDR3 in DNA: TGTGCCAGCAGCTATCGAGGTGGAAACACCATATATTTT. This chain uses TRBV14 with TRBJ1-3; no clear D gene. CDR3 length: 13 residues. V gave up 5 bases and J gave up 3 bases, with 8 bases separating them. The germline CDR1 and CDR2 sequences are SGHDN and FVKESK.

The chain links TRBV18 to TRBJ2-4; a weak D match, TRBD1 (5 bases). V was clipped by 0 bases and J by 8 bases, with 11 bases between them. The CDR3 contains 14 residues. Per the germline V gene, CDR1 is KGHSH and CDR2 is LQKENI. The CDR3 loop reads CASSPPAGLDIQYF. DNA of the CDR3: TGTGCCAGCTCACCACCAGCAGGGTTGGACATTCAGTACTTC.

The chain uses TRBV25-1 and TRBJ2-1; D is possibly TRBD1 or TRBD2 (6 bases each). The CDR3 loop spans 16 amino acids. V was pared by 1 base and J by 8 bases, with 18 bases between. Per the germline V gene, CDR1 is MGHDK and CDR2 is SYGVNS. CDR3 sequence: CASSESDWGARHEQFF. As DNA, the CDR3 is TGTGCCAGCAGTGAATCTGATTGGGGGGCGCGGCATGAGCAGTTCTTC.

This chain's CDR3 is CASSLGRGDGYTF. The CDR3 DNA sequence: TGCGCCAGCAGCTTGGGAAGGGGGGATGGCTACACCTTC. The rearrangement joins TRBV5-1 to TRBJ1-2; maybe TRBD1 (6 bases). Trimming removed 0 bases at V and 6 bases at J, with 9 bases between. There are 13 residues in the CDR3. Germline CDR1 is SGHRS and CDR2 is YFSETQ.

V and J are TRBV15 and TRBJ1-2, with a weak D call TRBD1 (5 bases). CDR3 length equals 11 residues. Germline V gene sequence: CDR1 LNHNV, CDR2 YYDKDF (reference sequence). V was shortened by 5 bases and J by 7 bases, with 8 bases between the two germline ends. The CDR3 sequence: CATSLGTGYTF. The CDR3 region has the DNA TGTGCCACCAGCCTAGGGACTGGCTACACCTTC.

The chain couples TRBV10-3 to TRBJ1-6; 9 bases fit TRBD1. Germline CDR1 reads ENHRY; CDR2 reads SYGVKD. The length of the CDR3 is 17 residues. Trimming cost V 4 bases and J 10 bases; bases outside gene matches: 14. Here the CDR3 DNA reads TGTGCCATCAGTGGGCCTCTAACGACAGGGGGTAAATCACCCCTCCACTTT. Protein: CAISGPLTTGGKSPLHF.

The chain employs TRBV5-1 and TRBJ2-5; TRBD1 matches 8 bases. Germline V lookup: CDR1 SGHRS, CDR2 YFSETQ. J lost 5 bases, V lost 0 bases, and 6 bases had no gene match. The CDR3 loop spans 15 amino acids. The CDR3 loop reads CASSLVGQGGETQYF. CDR3 sequence (DNA): TGCGCCAGCAGCTTGGTAGGACAGGGAGGCGAGACCCAGTACTTC.

This chain joins TRBV27 and TRBJ2-5; perhaps TRBD2 as D (7 bases). CDR3 length: 15 residues. Per the germline V gene, CDR1 is MNHEY and CDR2 is SMNVEV (reference sequence). V was cut by 5 bases and J by 1 base, with 14 bases left in between. CDR3 nucleotides: TGTGCCAGCAGTGGGGGGGGCGTAGGCCAAGAGACCCAGTACTTC. Protein product: CASSGGGVGQETQYF.

V is TRBV9 and J is TRBJ1-1, with unresolved D. CDR1 and CDR2 from the germline V gene are SGDLS and YYNGEE. The CDR3 is 14 residues long. Trimming stripped 0 bases from V and 3 bases from J, with 9 bases between. The CDR3, as DNA: TGTGCCAGCAGCGTAGCAGGTCGGGACACTGAAGCTTTCTTT. As protein: CASSVAGRDTEAFF.

This clone was seen a handful of times. The chain has TRBV2 and TRBJ1-2; D ambiguous. CDR3 size: 14 residues. Trimming pared 0 bases from V and 2 bases from J, leaving 7 bases between. Per the germline V gene, CDR1 is SNHLY and CDR2 is FYNNEI. The CDR3 nucleotides are TGTGCCAGCAGTGAAGCGGCAGCCAACTATGGCTACACCTTC. It specifies CASSEAAANYGYTF. The full variable domain, with the rest looked up from reference TRBV2 and TRBJ1-2, is EPEVTQTPSHQVTQMGQEVILRCVPISNHLYFYWYRQILGQKVEFLVSFYNNEISEKSEIFDDQFSVERPDGSNFTLKIRSTKLEDSAMYFCASSEAAANYGYTFGSGTRLTVV.